The 14 T cell receptor beta chains below come from one sample, sequenced in a study of blood T cell repertoires in COVID-19. Method: immunoSEQ multiplex PCR; TCRdb's copy keeps in-frame clones and lacks some. Of about 64,000 clones listed, just over 85% were seen once; the top ten hold approximately 40%. Sequenced: peripheral blood. The origin of the receptors is a woman aged 60-70 years with COVID-19, enrolled during active disease.

The chain couples TRBV3-1 (or the pseudogene TRBV3-2) to TRBJ2-5; the match to TRBD2 covers 7 bases. This CDR3 region has 14 residues. The germline gives CDR1 LGHDT, CDR2 YNNKEL (reference sequence). J gave up 7 bases and V 0 bases, and 5 bases lay outside the gene matches. The CDR3 region is CASSQELASGTQYF. The CDR3 DNA is TGTGCCAGCAGCCAAGAACTAGCTAGCGGGACCCAGTACTTC.

Here the CDR3 DNA reads TGTGCCAGCAGGTCCGGGACACTTAATTCACCCCTCCACTTT. Translating gives CASRSGTLNSPLHF. The chain couples TRBV25-1 to TRBJ1-6, with D maybe TRBD1 (6 bases). V lost 6 bases to trimming and J lost 6 bases, with 12 bases between them. CDR3 length: 14 residues. CDR1 MGHDK and CDR2 SYGVNS come from the germline V gene.

The chain couples TRBV10-3 to TRBJ2-7; D not resolved. The CDR3 has 15 residues. Germline V CDR1 and CDR2: ENHRY, SYGVKD. Trimming pared 0 bases from V and 1 base from J, leaving 10 bases between. CDR3 sequence (DNA): TGTGCCATCAGTGAGTCCGGTTATGATTCCTACGAGCAGTACTTC. This codes for CAISESGYDSYEQYF.

CDR3 loop: CASSPSRQPYEQYF. For the CDR3, the DNA is TGTGCCAGCAGCCCCTCTCGACAGCCTTACGAGCAGTACTTC. J is TRBJ2-7 and V is TRBV9; possible D gene TRBD1, 5 bases. V gave up 4 bases and J gave up 4 bases, with 15 bases separating them. The CDR3 has 14 amino acids. Germline loops: CDR1 SGDLS, CDR2 YYNGEE.

The V gene is TRBV6-6, the J gene TRBJ2-7; D is unresolved. CDR1 is MNHNY, CDR2 SVGAGI, per germline (reference sequence). V dropped 8 bases and J dropped 5 bases, with 16 bases sitting between them. The CDR3 sequence is 13 residues long. The CDR3 protein is CASLTVLGDEQYF. The CDR3 DNA is TGTGCCAGCTTAACGGTTCTAGGCGACGAGCAGTACTTC.

The chain employs TRBV30 and TRBJ1-4; D not certain. V was trimmed by 4 bases and J by 6 bases, leaving 12 bases between them. The CDR3 has 13 residues. The germline gives CDR1 GTSNPN, CDR2 SVGIG (reference sequence). CDR3 in DNA: TGTGCCTGGATCGGGTTTGGAGATGAAAAACTGTTTTTT. Protein product: CAWIGFGDEKLFF.

Only a few counts were recorded for this clone. This chain links TRBV12-3 or TRBV12-4 with TRBJ2-7; D gene unclear. CDR3 size: 12 residues. The germline V and J ends were trimmed by 2 bases and 5 bases, with 7 bases remaining between them. The DNA for the CDR3 is TGTGCCAGCAGTTTACGCCCGGACGAGCAGTACTTC. This encodes CASSLRPDEQYF.

V and J are TRBV30 and TRBJ1-2; D is unclear. Trimming removed 2 bases at V and 6 bases at J, with 7 bases between. The CDR3 has 11 amino acids. CDR1 and CDR2 from the germline V gene are GTSNPN and SVGIG (reference sequence). The CDR3 reads CAWSSRNGYTF. CDR3 nucleotide sequence: TGTGCCTGGAGTTCCAGGAATGGCTACACCTTC.

The rearrangement joins TRBV19 to TRBJ1-2; 10 bases line up with TRBD1. Germline CDR1 is LNHDA and CDR2 is SQIVND (reference sequence). The CDR3 covers 12 residues. The J segment lost 5 bases and the V segment lost 8 bases, leaving 2 bases of the junction unmatched. CDR3 sequence reads: CASGDRGYGYTF. CDR3 nucleotide sequence: TGTGCCAGTGGGGACAGGGGTTATGGCTACACCTTC.

The gene calls are TRBV6-1 and TRBJ2-3; 12 positions agree with TRBD2. Per germline, CDR1 MNHNS and CDR2 SASEGT. The CDR3 contains 17 residues. V dropped 4 bases and J dropped 2; count of bases not matched to a gene: 7. The CDR3 sequence: CASSGLAGATYTDTQYF. Written as DNA, the CDR3 is TGTGCCAGCAGTGGACTAGCGGGGGCGACTTACACAGATACGCAGTATTTT.

The chain couples TRBV27 to TRBJ2-6; TRBD1 agrees at 9 bases. V trimming: 6 bases; J trimming: 0 bases; junction bases outside the gene matches: 3. CDR1 and CDR2 (germline): MNHEY, SMNVEV (reference sequence). The CDR3 consists of 16 residues. The CDR3 loop is CASRPQGASGANVLTF. The CDR3 DNA follows: TGTGCCAGCAGACCACAGGGGGCCTCTGGGGCCAACGTCCTGACTTTC.

The V call is TRBV28, the J call TRBJ1-5, with no clear D. The CDR3 sequence is 12 residues long. The V and J ends lost 6 bases and 4 bases respectively, with 7 bases between them. Per the germline V gene, CDR1 is MDHEN and CDR2 is SYDVKM. CDR3 sequence: CASRRENQPQHF. CDR3 nucleotides: TGTGCCAGCAGGAGAGAAAATCAGCCCCAGCATTTT.

The gene calls are TRBV6-1 and TRBJ2-5; 8 nucleotides align to TRBD2. This CDR3 region has 15 residues. CDR1 and CDR2 (germline): MNHNS, SASEGT. Trimming cost V 3 bases and J 4 bases; bases outside gene matches: 7. CDR3 loop: CASSDFGRGPETQYF. In DNA, the CDR3 is TGTGCCAGCAGTGATTTCGGGAGGGGCCCAGAGACCCAGTACTTC.

The rearrangement uses TRBV6-2 or TRBV6-3 and TRBJ2-7; D gene ambiguous. Germline CDR1 and CDR2: MNHEY and SVGEGT. CDR3 length: 12 residues. Trimming cost V 4 bases and J 0 bases, with 4 bases left between them. As DNA, the CDR3 is TGTGCCAGCAGTTCCGTCTCCTACGAGCAGTACTTC. It encodes CASSSVSYEQYF.